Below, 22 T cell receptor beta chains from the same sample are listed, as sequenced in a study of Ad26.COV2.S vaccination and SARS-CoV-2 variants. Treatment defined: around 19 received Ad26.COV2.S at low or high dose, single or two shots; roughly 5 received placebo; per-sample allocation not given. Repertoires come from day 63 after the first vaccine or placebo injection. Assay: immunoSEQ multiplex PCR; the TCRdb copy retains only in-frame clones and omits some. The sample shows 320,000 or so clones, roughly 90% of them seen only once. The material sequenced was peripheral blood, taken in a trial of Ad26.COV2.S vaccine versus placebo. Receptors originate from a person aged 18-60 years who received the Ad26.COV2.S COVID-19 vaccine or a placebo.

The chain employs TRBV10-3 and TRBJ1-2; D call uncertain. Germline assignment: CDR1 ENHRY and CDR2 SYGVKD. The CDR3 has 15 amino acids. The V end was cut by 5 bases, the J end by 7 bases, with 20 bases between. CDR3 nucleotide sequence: TGTGCCATCAGTAGGGTCCCGGATGGCCCGCTTGGCTACACCTTC. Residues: CAISRVPDGPLGYTF.

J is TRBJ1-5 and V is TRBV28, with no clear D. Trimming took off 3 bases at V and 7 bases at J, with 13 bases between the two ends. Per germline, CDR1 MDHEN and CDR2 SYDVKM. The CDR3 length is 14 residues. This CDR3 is CASSFTGFRQPQHF. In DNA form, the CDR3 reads TGTGCCAGCAGTTTCACGGGGTTTAGGCAGCCCCAGCATTTT.

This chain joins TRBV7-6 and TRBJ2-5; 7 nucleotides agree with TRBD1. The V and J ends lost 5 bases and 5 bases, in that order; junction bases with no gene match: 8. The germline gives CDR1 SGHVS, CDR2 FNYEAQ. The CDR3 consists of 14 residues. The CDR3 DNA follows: TGTGCCAGCAGCGAACAGGGGCAGAGTGAGACCCAGTACTTC. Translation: CASSEQGQSETQYF.

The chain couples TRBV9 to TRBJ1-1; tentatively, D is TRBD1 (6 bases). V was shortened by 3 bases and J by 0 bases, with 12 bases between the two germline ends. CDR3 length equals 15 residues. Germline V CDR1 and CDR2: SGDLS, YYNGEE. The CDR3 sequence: CASSELGQMNTEAFF. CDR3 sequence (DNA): TGTGCCAGCAGCGAACTCGGACAGATGAACACTGAAGCTTTCTTT.

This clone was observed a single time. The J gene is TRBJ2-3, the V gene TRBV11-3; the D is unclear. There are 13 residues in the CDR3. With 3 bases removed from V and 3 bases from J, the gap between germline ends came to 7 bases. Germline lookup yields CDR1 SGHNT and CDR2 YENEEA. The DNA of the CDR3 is TGTGCCAGCAGCTTCGGTGCGACAGATACGCAGTATTTT. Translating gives CASSFGATDTQYF.

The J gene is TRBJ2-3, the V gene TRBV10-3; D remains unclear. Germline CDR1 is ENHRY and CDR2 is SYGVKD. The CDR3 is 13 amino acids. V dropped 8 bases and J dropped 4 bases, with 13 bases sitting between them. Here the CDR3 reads CAILGTTADTQYF. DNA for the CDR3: TGTGCCATCCTTGGTACTACGGCAGATACGCAGTATTTT.

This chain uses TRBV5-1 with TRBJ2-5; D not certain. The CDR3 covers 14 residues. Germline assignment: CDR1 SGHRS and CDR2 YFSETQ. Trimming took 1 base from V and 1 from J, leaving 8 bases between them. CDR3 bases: TGCGCCAGCAGCTTGTATGACCTCCAAGAGACCCAGTACTTC. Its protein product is CASSLYDLQETQYF.

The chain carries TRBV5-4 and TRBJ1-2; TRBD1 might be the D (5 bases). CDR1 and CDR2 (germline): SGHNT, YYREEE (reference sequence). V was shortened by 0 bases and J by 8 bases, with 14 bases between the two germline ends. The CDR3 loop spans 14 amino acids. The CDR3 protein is CASSLERGLDGYTF. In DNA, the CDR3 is TGTGCCAGCAGCTTGGAACGGGGGTTGGACGGCTACACCTTC.

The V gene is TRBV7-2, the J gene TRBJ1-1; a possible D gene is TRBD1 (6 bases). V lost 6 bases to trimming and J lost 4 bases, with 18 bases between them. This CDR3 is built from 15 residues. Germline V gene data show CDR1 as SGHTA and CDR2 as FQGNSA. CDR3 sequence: CASSLQGRALTEAFF. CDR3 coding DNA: TGTGCCAGCAGTCTACAGGGACGGGCGCTCACTGAAGCTTTCTTT.

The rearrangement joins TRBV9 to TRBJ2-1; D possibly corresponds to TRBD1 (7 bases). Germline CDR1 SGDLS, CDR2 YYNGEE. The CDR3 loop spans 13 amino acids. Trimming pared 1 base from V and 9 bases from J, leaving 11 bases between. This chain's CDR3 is CASSVQQGGEQFF. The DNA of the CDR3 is TGTGCCAGCAGCGTACAGCAGGGGGGTGAGCAGTTCTTC. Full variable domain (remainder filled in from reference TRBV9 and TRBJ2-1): DSGVTQTPKHLITATGQRVTLRCSPRSGDLSVYWYQQSLDQGLQFLIQYYNGEERAKGNILERFSAQQFPDLHSELNLSSLELGDSALYFCASSVQQGGEQFFGPGTRLTVL.

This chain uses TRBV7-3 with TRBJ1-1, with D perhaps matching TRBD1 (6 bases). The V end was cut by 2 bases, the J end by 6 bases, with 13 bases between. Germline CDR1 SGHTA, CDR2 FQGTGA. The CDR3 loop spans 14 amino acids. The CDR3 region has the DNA TGTGCCAGCAGCTTACTCCAGGGGAGGGCTGAAGCTTTCTTT. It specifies CASSLLQGRAEAFF.

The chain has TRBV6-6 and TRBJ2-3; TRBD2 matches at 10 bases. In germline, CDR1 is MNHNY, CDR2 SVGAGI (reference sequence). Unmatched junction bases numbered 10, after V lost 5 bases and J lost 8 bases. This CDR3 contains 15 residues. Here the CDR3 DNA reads TGTGCCAGCAGTGGGGCTAGCGGGGGTCTAGGTACGCAGTATTTT. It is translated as CASSGASGGLGTQYF.

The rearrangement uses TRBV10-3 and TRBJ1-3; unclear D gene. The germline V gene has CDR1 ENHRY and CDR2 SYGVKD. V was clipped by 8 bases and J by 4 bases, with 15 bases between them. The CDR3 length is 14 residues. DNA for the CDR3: TGTGCCATCGGTGGGCTAGAGAGGGGAAACACCATATATTTT. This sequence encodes CAIGGLERGNTIYF.

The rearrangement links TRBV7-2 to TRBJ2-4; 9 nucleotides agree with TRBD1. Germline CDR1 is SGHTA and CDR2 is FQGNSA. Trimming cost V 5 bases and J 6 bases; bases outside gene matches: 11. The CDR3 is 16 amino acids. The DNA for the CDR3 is TGTGCCAGCAGCGGAGGGAGTACAGGGGGCTTAAACATTCAGTACTTC. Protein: CASSGGSTGGLNIQYF.

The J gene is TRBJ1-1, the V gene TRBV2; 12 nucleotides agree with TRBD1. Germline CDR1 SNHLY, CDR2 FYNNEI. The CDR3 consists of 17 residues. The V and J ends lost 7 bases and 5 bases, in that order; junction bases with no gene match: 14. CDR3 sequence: CASTPPGTGGQGTEAFF. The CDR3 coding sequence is TGTGCCAGCACCCCCCCCGGGACAGGGGGCCAAGGTACTGAAGCTTTCTTT.

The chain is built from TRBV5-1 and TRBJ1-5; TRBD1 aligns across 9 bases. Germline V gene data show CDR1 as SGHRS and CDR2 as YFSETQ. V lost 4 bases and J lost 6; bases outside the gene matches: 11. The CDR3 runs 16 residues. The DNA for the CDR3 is TGCGCCAGCAGCGTTATGACACAGGGACAGGGTCAGCCCCAGCATTTT. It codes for CASSVMTQGQGQPQHF.

The CDR3 loop reads CASSLAGTGPAAGANVLTF. The CDR3 DNA is TGCGCCAGCAGCTTGGCGGGGACAGGGCCTGCAGCTGGGGCCAACGTCCTGACTTTC. The chain couples TRBV5-1 to TRBJ2-6, with 9 nucleotides matching TRBD1. There are 19 residues in the CDR3. Germline values: CDR1 SGHRS, CDR2 YFSETQ. Trimming cost V 0 bases and J 2 bases; bases outside gene matches: 9.

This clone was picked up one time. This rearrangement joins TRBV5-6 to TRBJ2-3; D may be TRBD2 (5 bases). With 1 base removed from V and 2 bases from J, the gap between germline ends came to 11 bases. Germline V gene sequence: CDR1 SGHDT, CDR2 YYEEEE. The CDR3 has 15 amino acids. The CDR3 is CASSLSEGITDTQYF. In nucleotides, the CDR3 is TGTGCCAGCAGCTTGTCTGAGGGAATCACAGATACGCAGTATTTT.

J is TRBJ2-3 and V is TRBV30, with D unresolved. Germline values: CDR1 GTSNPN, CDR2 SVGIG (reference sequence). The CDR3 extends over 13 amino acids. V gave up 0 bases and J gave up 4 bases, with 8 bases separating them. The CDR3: CAWSVGLADTQYF. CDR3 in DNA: TGTGCCTGGAGTGTTGGGTTGGCAGATACGCAGTATTTT.

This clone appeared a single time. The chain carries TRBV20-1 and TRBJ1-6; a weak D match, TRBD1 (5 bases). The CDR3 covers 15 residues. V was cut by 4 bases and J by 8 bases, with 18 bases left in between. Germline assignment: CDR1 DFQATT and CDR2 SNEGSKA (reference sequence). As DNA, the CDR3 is TGCAGTGCTACTGATCAGGGTTCGGGTCATTCACCCCTCCACTTT. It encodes CSATDQGSGHSPLHF.

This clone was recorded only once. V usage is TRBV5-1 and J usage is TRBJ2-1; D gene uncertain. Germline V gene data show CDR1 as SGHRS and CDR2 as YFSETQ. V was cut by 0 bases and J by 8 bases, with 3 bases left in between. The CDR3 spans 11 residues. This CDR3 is CASSLGYEQFF. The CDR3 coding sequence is TGCGCCAGCAGCTTGGGCTATGAGCAGTTCTTC.

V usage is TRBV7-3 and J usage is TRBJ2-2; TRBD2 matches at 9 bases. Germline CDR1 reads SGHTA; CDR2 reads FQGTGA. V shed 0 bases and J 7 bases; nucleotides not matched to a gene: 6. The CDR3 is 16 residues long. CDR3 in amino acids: CASSLTPGSGSGELFF. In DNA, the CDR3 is TGTGCCAGCAGCTTAACCCCGGGTAGCGGGAGCGGGGAGCTGTTTTTT.